This T cell receptor (beta chain) was sequenced during a study of cytomegalovirus exposure and HLA in healthy donors. Vbeta (60) and Jbeta (13) primers were used in the PCR. Using immunoSEQ multiplex PCR, the repertoire was profiled, and TCRdb retains in-frame clones only, with some absent. The repertoire includes roughly 170,000 clones, 75% to 85% of them detected once, and roughly 0.65% sits in the top ten. Germline-derived CDR1 and CDR2 are ENHRY and SYGVKD. CDR3 size: 14 residues. The ends lost 2 bases at V and 8 bases at J; junction bases unmatched: 6. This receptor was obtained from a boy aged 5 to 17 in good health and CMV-seronegative. The chain carries TRBV10-3 and TRBJ1-5; 7 bases agree with TRBD1. Sequencing was done on a sample of PBMCs. The CDR3 reads CAISEDREVKPQHF. DNA for the CDR3: TGTGCCATCAGTGAGGACAGGGAAGTTAAGCCCCAGCATTTT.